The 22 T cell receptor beta chains below come from one sample, sequenced in a study of blood T cell repertoires in COVID-19 (dated by TCRdb to between 2020 and 2021). The method behind the library was the immunoSEQ multiplex PCR assay. This immuneACCESS table, as held by TCRdb, lists in-frame sequences with V and J called but not all clones. Of the missing ones, under half trace to an unresolved V gene in checked studies; the others have no known cause. The table for this sample lists 250,000 to 300,000 clones; 70% to 90% of them were counted only once. Around a sixth of the sample belongs to the ten largest clones. What was sequenced was PBMCs or T cells enriched from blood (not recorded which). These TCRs come from a man younger than 35 who had recovered from COVID-19.

This chain links TRBV5-5 with TRBJ1-2; D might be TRBD1 (5 bases). CDR1 and CDR2 from the germline V gene are SGHKS and YYEKEE (reference sequence). V was clipped by 0 bases and J by 4 bases, with 13 bases between them. This CDR3 region has 15 residues. For the CDR3, the DNA is TGTGCCAGCAGCTTGGGACAGATCCTACGCTATGGCTACACCTTC. This codes for CASSLGQILRYGYTF.

The rearrangement joins TRBV3-1 (or the pseudogene TRBV3-2) to TRBJ2-1, with D maybe TRBD1 (6 bases). The CDR3 sequence is 16 residues long. CDR1 is LGHDT and CDR2 is YNNKEL in the germline V gene (reference sequence). Trimming cost V 1 base and J 5 bases, with 15 bases left between them. CDR3 loop: CASSQAAGTSHNEQFF. CDR3 sequence (DNA): TGTGCCAGCAGCCAAGCCGCAGGGACATCCCACAATGAGCAGTTCTTC.

This chain connects TRBV7-9 to TRBJ1-2; possible D gene TRBD1, 5 bases. This CDR3 spans 14 amino acids. V dropped 1 base and J dropped 7 bases, with 13 bases sitting between them. Germline V lookup: CDR1 SEHNR, CDR2 FQNEAQ (reference sequence). CDR3 nucleotides: TGTGCCAGCAGCTTAGTGCAGGGAGGAATTGGCTACACCTTC. Its protein product is CASSLVQGGIGYTF.

This clone was recorded once. The genes are TRBV4-2 and TRBJ2-5, with a weak D call TRBD1 (5 bases). This CDR3 contains 14 residues. V was cut by 5 bases and J by 5 bases, with 15 bases left in between. Germline loops: CDR1 LGHNA, CDR2 YNFKEQ. The CDR3 loop is CASSKSQPGETQYF. As DNA, the CDR3 is TGTGCCAGCAGCAAATCTCAACCAGGGGAGACCCAGTACTTC.

The rearrangement joins TRBV11-2 to TRBJ2-1; possibly TRBD1 for D (5 bases). The CDR3 runs 15 residues. V was clipped by 1 base and J by 7 bases, with 14 bases between them. CDR1 and CDR2 (germline): SGHAT, FQNNGV. The CDR3 sequence is CASSLVGALWNEQFF. CDR3 coding DNA: TGTGCCAGCAGCTTAGTAGGGGCTCTGTGGAATGAGCAGTTCTTC.

CDR3 coding DNA: TGTGCCAGCAAGCCTCGAGATACGCAGTATTTT. As protein: CASKPRDTQYF. The rearrangement joins TRBV9 to TRBJ2-3; D ambiguous. Germline V gene data show CDR1 as SGDLS and CDR2 as YYNGEE. The CDR3 runs to 11 residues. Trimming removed 6 bases at V and 5 bases at J, with 7 bases between.

In nucleotides, the CDR3 is TGTGCCAGCAGCCAAGATCTGATAGCGGGAGGGCCGGGCTACAATGAGCAGTTCTTC. This sequence encodes CASSQDLIAGGPGYNEQFF. The chain employs TRBV3-1 (or the pseudogene TRBV3-2) and TRBJ2-1; 11 nucleotides line up with TRBD2. CDR1 is LGHDT and CDR2 is YNNKEL in the germline V gene (reference sequence). This CDR3 is built from 19 residues. J lost 3 bases, V lost 0 bases, and 10 bases had no gene match.

V usage is TRBV10-3 and J usage is TRBJ2-2; a weak D match, TRBD2 (7 bases). Germline CDR1 is ENHRY and CDR2 is SYGVKD. This CDR3 is 14 amino acids long. Deletions cut 7 bases from V and 1 base from J, with 10 bases between. CDR3 nucleotide sequence: TGTGCCATCACAGGGGAGGGGAACACCGGGGAGCTGTTTTTT. Residues: CAITGEGNTGELFF.

This chain links TRBV7-9 with TRBJ1-4; D gene unclear. Germline loops: CDR1 SEHNR, CDR2 FQNEAQ (reference sequence). V lost 5 bases to trimming and J lost 2 bases, with 18 bases between them. The CDR3 length is 17 residues. For the CDR3, the DNA is TGTGCCAGCAGCCCATATCTAGGGATAGCGACTAATGAAAAACTGTTTTTT. Residues: CASSPYLGIATNEKLFF.

The chain uses TRBV7-9 and TRBJ2-5; possibly TRBD2 for D (6 bases). The CDR3 contains 15 residues. V was shortened by 5 bases and J by 5 bases, with 18 bases between the two germline ends. CDR1 and CDR2 from the germline V gene are SEHNR and FQNEAQ (reference sequence). The CDR3 DNA follows: TGTGCCAGCAGCCCTGGGACTCCCCCGGCGGAGACCCAGTACTTC. Residues: CASSPGTPPAETQYF. Filled out from reference TRBV7-9 and TRBJ2-5, the complete variable domain reads DTGVSQNPRHKITKRGQNVTFRCDPISEHNRLYWYRQTLGQGPEFLTYFQNEAQLEKSRLLSDRFSAERPKGSFSTLEIQRTEQGDSAMYLCASSPGTPPAETQYFGPGTRLLVL.

This clone was seen only once. CDR3 region: CASSQAGIEAQPQHF. The DNA for the CDR3 is TGTGCCAGCAGCCAAGCGGGGATTGAGGCTCAGCCCCAGCATTTT. This sequence joins TRBV3-1 (or the pseudogene TRBV3-2) and TRBJ1-5; D gene uncertain. V lost 1 base and J lost 6, with 13 bases in between. The CDR3 runs 15 residues. In germline, CDR1 is LGHDT, CDR2 YNNKEL (reference sequence).

The rearrangement joins TRBV6-5 to TRBJ1-3; D unresolved. Germline CDR1 is MNHEY and CDR2 is SVGAGI. Trimming cost V 5 bases and J 4 bases, with 9 bases left between them. This CDR3 has 13 amino acids. Here the CDR3 reads CASSQKQGNTIYF. In DNA, the CDR3 is TGTGCCAGCAGTCAAAAACAGGGAAACACCATATATTTT.

This chain joins TRBV2 and TRBJ2-7, with TRBD1 matching over 10 bases. This CDR3 is built from 13 residues. After removal of 6 bases from V and 6 bases from J, the junction contained 5 bases not matched to a gene. Germline CDR1 and CDR2: SNHLY and FYNNEI. The chain's CDR3 is CASRRTGGGEQYF. The CDR3 DNA reads as TGTGCCAGCAGGAGGACAGGGGGTGGCGAGCAGTACTTC.

This chain links TRBV2 with TRBJ2-3; tentative D call: TRBD1 (6 bases). With 0 bases removed from V and 3 bases from J, the gap between germline ends came to 16 bases. The germline gives CDR1 SNHLY, CDR2 FYNNEI. CDR3 size: 17 residues. DNA of the CDR3: TGTGCCAGCAGTGAAGCGGGTCGACAGGAAGGAACAGATACGCAGTATTTT. This encodes CASSEAGRQEGTDTQYF.

This chain uses TRBV6-5 with TRBJ1-2; 7 positions agree with TRBD1. CDR1 is MNHEY, CDR2 SVGAGI, per germline. With V trimmed by 6 bases and J by 8 bases, 3 bases remained unmatched. The CDR3 spans 11 residues. This chain's CDR3 is CASSGTAGYTF. The CDR3 DNA reads TGTGCCAGCAGCGGGACAGCGGGCTACACCTTC.

CDR3 protein: CASSLVGGNTGELFF. For the CDR3, the DNA is TGTGCCAGCAGCTTAGTGGGGGGGAACACCGGGGAGCTGTTTTTT. This chain joins TRBV7-8 and TRBJ2-2; weak D call: TRBD2 (6 bases). The CDR3 loop spans 15 amino acids. The germline V and J ends were trimmed by 1 base and 1 base, with 7 bases remaining between them. Germline CDR1 and CDR2: SGHVS and FQNEAQ.

The chain is built from TRBV2 and TRBJ1-4, with D possibly TRBD1 on 6 matching bases. Germline assignment: CDR1 SNHLY and CDR2 FYNNEI. V lost 3 bases and J lost 6, with 11 bases in between. CDR3 length equals 14 residues. Here the CDR3 DNA reads TGTGCCAGCAGTGAGGGGAGGGGGGATGAAAAACTGTTTTTT. Translated: CASSEGRGDEKLFF.

The J gene is TRBJ2-1, the V gene TRBV7-8; possibly TRBD1 for D (6 bases). The CDR3 has 14 amino acids. Germline CDR1 reads SGHVS; CDR2 reads FQNEAQ. Deletions cut 2 bases from V and 2 bases from J, with 7 bases between. CDR3 sequence reads: CASSLRGTYNEQFF. DNA for the CDR3: TGTGCCAGCAGCTTAAGGGGGACCTACAATGAGCAGTTCTTC. Together with reference TRBV7-8 and TRBJ2-1, the CDR3 gives the full variable domain: GAGVSQSPRYKVAKRGQDVALRCDPISGHVSLFWYQQALGQGPEFLTYFQNEAQLDKSGLPSDRFFAERPEGSVSTLKIQRTQQEDSAVYLCASSLRGTYNEQFFGPGTRLTVL.

The chain uses TRBV5-1 and TRBJ2-5, with TRBD2 identical over 9 bases. The germline V gene has CDR1 SGHRS and CDR2 YFSETQ. V shed 4 bases, J shed 1 base, and the junction held 11 bases outside the gene matches. The CDR3 has 17 residues. CDR3 sequence (DNA): TGCGCCAGCAGCCGAGGCGGGGCTAGCGGGACCCAAGAGACCCAGTACTTC. It yields the protein CASSRGGASGTQETQYF.

CDR3 nucleotides: TGTGCCAGCACCGGACAGGGAAATGATTCACCCCTCCACTTT. This codes for CASTGQGNDSPLHF. The J gene is TRBJ1-6, the V gene TRBV2; 8 bases map to TRBD1. The CDR3 is made up of 14 amino acids. Per the germline V gene, CDR1 is SNHLY and CDR2 is FYNNEI. Trimming removed 7 bases from V and 8 bases from J; junction bases left unmatched: 7.

The chain is built from TRBV6-2 or TRBV6-3 and TRBJ2-7, with D perhaps matching TRBD1 (5 bases). The ends were cut back, 5 bases at V and 3 bases at J, with 14 bases in the middle. The V gene's germline CDR1 is MNHEY and CDR2 SVGEGT. The CDR3 length is 14 residues. The CDR3 sequence is CASSARTPIYEQYF. The CDR3 DNA reads TGTGCCAGCAGTGCCCGGACACCGATCTACGAGCAGTACTTC.

The chain carries TRBV4-1 and TRBJ2-5, with D perhaps matching TRBD2 (6 bases). The V end lost 0 bases, the J end lost 5 bases, and 16 bases lay between the germline ends. CDR3 length: 16 amino acids. Germline CDR1 is MGHRA and CDR2 is YSYEKL. The CDR3 spells CASSQEQTSRVETQYF. The CDR3 DNA reads as TGCGCCAGCAGCCAAGAGCAAACTAGCCGAGTGGAGACCCAGTACTTC.